This T cell receptor beta chain was sequenced for a study of OX40 agonist ivuxolimab in advanced cancers. Overall study: Partial responses were achieved by three patients, of whom one had hepatocellular carcinoma and two had cutaneous melanoma.

Trimming removed 2 bases at V and 2 bases at J, with 10 bases between. The CDR3 loop spans 14 amino acids. Germline V gene lookup returns CDR1 KGHSH and CDR2 LQKENI. TCRdb's copy holds only in-frame clones and misses some; the assay was immunoSEQ multiplex PCR. The sample shows approximately 66,000 clones, 85% of them seen only once. The source was CD4+ or CD8+ T cells sorted from blood, collected in a trial of the OX40 agonist ivuxolimab. The genes are TRBV18 and TRBJ2-7; D is perhaps TRBD2 (5 bases). The source is an adult with an advanced solid tumor such as melanoma, head and neck, liver or kidney cancer. CDR3 DNA sequence: TGTGCCAGCTCACCAGGGAGCGCGACCTACGAGCAGTACTTC. It encodes CASSPGSATYEQYF.